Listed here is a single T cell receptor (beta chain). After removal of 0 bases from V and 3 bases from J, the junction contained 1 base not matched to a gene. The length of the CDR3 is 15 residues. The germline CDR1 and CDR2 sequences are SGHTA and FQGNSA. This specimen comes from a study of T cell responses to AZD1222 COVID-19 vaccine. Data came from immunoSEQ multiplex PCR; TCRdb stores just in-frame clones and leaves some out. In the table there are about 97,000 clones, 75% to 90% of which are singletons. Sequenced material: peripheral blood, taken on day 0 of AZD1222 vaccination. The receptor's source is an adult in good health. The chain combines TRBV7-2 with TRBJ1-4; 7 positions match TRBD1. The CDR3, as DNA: TGTGCCAGCAGCTTAGCGGGACAGTCTAATGAAAAACTGTTTTTT. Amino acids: CASSLAGQSNEKLFF.